This T cell receptor beta chain was sequenced during a study of T cell responses to AZD1222 COVID-19 vaccine. Data came from immunoSEQ multiplex PCR; TCRdb stores just in-frame clones and leaves some out. The table has approximately 270,000 clones, 85% to 95% seen once. Whether given at about 4 or about 12 weeks, second doses were pooled. General study findings and limits: Spike-wide vaccine-associated CD4 TCRs dominated at 160-218 and 743-854.

A remark on this clone: The antigen is not known.

This CDR3 is 13 amino acids long. V lost 5 bases and J 7 bases, leaving 9 bases between the germline ends. Germline V gives CDR1 SNHLY, CDR2 FYNNEI. The chain joins TRBV2 to TRBJ1-6, with no clear D. Here the sequenced sample was peripheral blood, taken 28 days after the second AZD1222 dose. The sequence was obtained from an adult who received the AZD1222 COVID-19 vaccine. The DNA of the CDR3 is TGTGCCAGCAGTCTGGCAGAAAATTCACCCCTCCACTTT. Its translation is CASSLAENSPLHF.